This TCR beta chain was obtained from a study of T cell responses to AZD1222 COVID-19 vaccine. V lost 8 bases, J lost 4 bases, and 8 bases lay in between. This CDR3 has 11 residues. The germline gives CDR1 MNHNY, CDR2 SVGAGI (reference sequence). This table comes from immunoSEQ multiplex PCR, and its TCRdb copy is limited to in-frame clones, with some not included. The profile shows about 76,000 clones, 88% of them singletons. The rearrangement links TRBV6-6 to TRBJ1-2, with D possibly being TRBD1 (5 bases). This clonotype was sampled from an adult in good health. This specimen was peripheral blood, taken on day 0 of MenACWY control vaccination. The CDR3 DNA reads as TGTGCCAGCCAGGGAAGCTATGGCTACACCTTC. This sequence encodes CASQGSYGYTF.